The 18 T cell receptor beta chains listed next were all sequenced from one sample in a study of shared clonotypes between healthy human individuals (dated by TCRdb to about 2020). The protocol used for the library was the immunoSEQ multiplex PCR assay. TCRdb obtained this table from immuneACCESS and retained in-frame rearrangements with V and J assigned. These tables miss some clones; where compared with another copy, unresolved V genes account for less than half of the shortfall, and the remainder is unexplained. This sample lists more than 450,000 clones; about four fifths were detected once. 10% to 15% of the sample comes from the top ten. The sample taken for sequencing was PBMCs. The receptors shown here come from a woman in her 40s in good health. Some clones in this sample may be carry-over from other donors' samples.

The gene calls are TRBV6-6 and TRBJ1-1; possibly TRBD1 for D (6 bases). This CDR3 comprises 14 residues. Germline V gives CDR1 MNHNY, CDR2 SVGAGI (reference sequence). V was pared by 2 bases and J by 4 bases, with 11 bases between. The CDR3 DNA reads as TGTGCCAGCAGTTACCAGGGGCCTGGCACTGAAGCTTTCTTT. It codes for CASSYQGPGTEAFF.

This clone was seen a few times. The genes are TRBV5-6 and TRBJ2-4, with D hard to call. The length of the CDR3 is 14 residues. The germline V gene has CDR1 SGHDT and CDR2 YYEEEE. Trimming removed 3 bases at V and 0 bases at J, with 7 bases between. The DNA of the CDR3 is TGTGCCAGCAGCTCCTCAGTAGCCAAAAACATTCAGTACTTC. Translating gives CASSSSVAKNIQYF.

This chain joins TRBV4-2 and TRBJ1-1, with D possibly matching TRBD1 (5 bases). CDR1 is LGHNA, CDR2 YNFKEQ, per germline. Trimming took off 1 base at V and 6 bases at J, with 18 bases between the two ends. The CDR3 sequence is 16 residues long. This chain's CDR3 is CASSQASAAGRAEAFF. For the CDR3, the DNA is TGTGCCAGCAGCCAAGCGTCAGCGGCAGGGCGGGCTGAAGCTTTCTTT.

The chain couples TRBV28 to TRBJ2-5; D may be TRBD1 or TRBD2 (6 bases each). Per germline, CDR1 MDHEN and CDR2 SYDVKM. V was clipped by 1 base and J by 0 bases, with 15 bases between them. The length of the CDR3 is 17 residues. The CDR3 bases are TGTGCCAGCAGTTTATTGGGGGCGGGACCAAACCAAGAGACCCAGTACTTC. Residues: CASSLLGAGPNQETQYF.

The V and J genes are TRBV6-5 and TRBJ2-7; possible D gene TRBD2, 5 bases. From germline, CDR1 is MNHEY and CDR2 SVGAGI. The CDR3 loop spans 9 amino acids. CDR3: CSIGDEQYF. CDR3 coding DNA: TGTTCGATCGGGGACGAGCAGTACTTC.

J is TRBJ2-7 and V is TRBV19; D call uncertain. The CDR3 totals 14 residues. The germline V gene has CDR1 LNHDA and CDR2 SQIVND (reference sequence). V was pared by 3 bases and J by 6 bases, with 15 bases between. The CDR3 coding sequence is TGTGCCAGTAGTATTCGAGGCGCTCGACGCGAGCAGTACTTC. It translates to CASSIRGARREQYF.

This clone appeared many times. The rearrangement links TRBV15 to TRBJ2-7, with 9 bases that match TRBD2. Trimming took 4 bases from V and 5 from J; bases not matched to a gene: 6. CDR3 size: 14 residues. Germline V gives CDR1 LNHNV, CDR2 YYDKDF (reference sequence). The chain's CDR3 is CATSILAGLDEQYF. CDR3 coding DNA: TGTGCCACCAGCATCCTAGCGGGACTAGACGAGCAGTACTTC. The variable domain in full, with the rest retrieved from reference TRBV15 and TRBJ2-7, is DAMVIQNPRYQVTQFGKPVTLSCSQTLNHNVMYWYQQKSSQAPKLLFHYYDKDFNNEADTPDNFQSRRPNTSFCFLDIRSPGLGDTAMYLCATSILAGLDEQYFGPGTRLTVT.

This clone was seen only once. The chain uses TRBV13 and TRBJ2-1; 8 nucleotides agree with TRBD2. After removal of 1 base from V and 3 bases from J, the junction contained 5 bases not matched to a gene. This CDR3 has 16 residues. Germline-derived CDR1 and CDR2 are PRHDT and FYEKMQ (reference sequence). The CDR3 loop is CASSLASGSGYNEQFF. CDR3 nucleotides: TGTGCCAGCAGCTTAGCGAGCGGGAGTGGCTACAATGAGCAGTTCTTC.

This chain links TRBV30 with TRBJ2-5; 11 nucleotides match TRBD1. V lost 3 bases, J lost 5 bases, and 14 bases stayed unmatched. Germline-derived CDR1 and CDR2 are GTSNPN and SVGIG (reference sequence). CDR3 size: 17 residues. DNA of the CDR3: TGTGCCTGGAGGGGACGGACAGGGGGCGCTTATTTGGAGACCCAGTACTTC. This encodes CAWRGRTGGAYLETQYF.

The gene calls are TRBV11-3 and TRBJ2-2; 9 bases fit TRBD2. The V and J ends lost 5 bases and 2 bases, in that order; junction bases with no gene match: 3. The CDR3 is made up of 15 amino acids. The germline V gene has CDR1 SGHNT and CDR2 YENEEA. In DNA form, the CDR3 reads TGTGCCAGCAGCCTGACTAGCGGTAACACCGGGGAGCTGTTTTTT. It translates to CASSLTSGNTGELFF. Filled out from reference TRBV11-3 and TRBJ2-2, the complete variable domain reads EAGVVQSPRYKIIEKKQPVAFWCNPISGHNTLYWYLQNLGQGPELLIRYENEEAVDDSQLPKDRFSAERLKGVDSTLKIQPAELGDSAVYLCASSLTSGNTGELFFGEGSRLTVL.

The chain joins TRBV5-5 to TRBJ1-4; no firm D call. The germline CDR1 and CDR2 sequences are SGHKS and YYEKEE (reference sequence). The CDR3 is 14 residues long. Trimming cost V 1 base and J 5 bases, with 9 bases left between them. CDR3 amino acids: CASSLRPGNEKLFF. The CDR3 DNA follows: TGTGCCAGCAGCTTGCGTCCCGGGAATGAAAAACTGTTTTTT. The complete variable domain, with remaining parts taken from reference TRBV5-5 and TRBJ1-4, reads DAGVTQSPTHLIKTRGQQVTLRCSPISGHKSVSWYQQVLGQGPQFIFQYYEKEERGRGNFPDRFSARQFPNYSSELNVNALLLGDSALYLCASSLRPGNEKLFFGSGTQLSVL.

In its sample, this clone was seen once. The rearrangement uses TRBV28 and TRBJ2-7; D is uncertain. The CDR3 loop spans 15 amino acids. The germline gives CDR1 MDHEN, CDR2 SYDVKM. The V end was cut by 0 bases, the J end by 2 bases, with 11 bases between. The CDR3 DNA reads as TGTGCCAGCAGTTTATGGCAGCCCAAAGCCTACGAGCAGTACTTC. It encodes CASSLWQPKAYEQYF.

The V and J genes are TRBV19 and TRBJ2-1; the D gene is possibly TRBD1 (5 bases). Trimming removed 4 bases at V and 6 bases at J, with 19 bases between. The CDR3 has 16 amino acids. Germline values: CDR1 LNHDA, CDR2 SQIVND (reference sequence). CDR3 loop: CASSRGQSRGGNEQFF. As DNA, the CDR3 is TGTGCCAGTAGTAGAGGACAATCAAGGGGTGGCAATGAGCAGTTCTTC.

This clone has just a few counts. This chain joins TRBV4-2 and TRBJ2-1; 12 bases align to TRBD2. Trimming at V came to 3 bases and at J to 4 bases, leaving 4 bases not matched to a gene. The germline CDR1 and CDR2 sequences are LGHNA and YNFKEQ. The CDR3 extends over 16 amino acids. Here the CDR3 DNA reads TGTGCCAGCAGCCAGGAGACTAGCGGGGGATACAATGAGCAGTTCTTC. Protein sequence: CASSQETSGGYNEQFF.

V is TRBV11-2 and J is TRBJ1-4; TRBD1 matches 7 bases. V trimming: 5 bases; J trimming: 8 bases; junction bases outside the gene matches: 8. The CDR3 contains 14 residues. The V gene's germline CDR1 is SGHAT and CDR2 FQNNGV. Here the CDR3 reads CASSPRGGGEKLFF. CDR3 sequence (DNA): TGTGCCAGCAGCCCACGTGGAGGGGGCGAAAAACTGTTTTTT. The full variable domain, completed using reference TRBV11-2 and TRBJ1-4, is EAGVAQSPRYKIIEKRQSVAFWCNPISGHATLYWYQQILGQGPKLLIQFQNNGVVDDSQLPKDRFSAERLKGVDSTLKIQPAKLEDSAVYLCASSPRGGGEKLFFGSGTQLSVL.

The chain recombines TRBV5-1 with TRBJ1-1, with no clear D. CDR1 is SGHRS, CDR2 YFSETQ, per germline. V shed 4 bases and J shed 3 bases, with 10 bases lying between them. CDR3 length equals 13 residues. The CDR3 region is CASSLVRDTEAFF. The CDR3 nucleotides read TGCGCCAGCAGCCTCGTTAGGGACACTGAAGCTTTCTTT.

The CDR3 DNA reads as TGTGCCATCAGTGAGTCGGGACAGGGCACCACCGGGGAGCTGTTTTTT. Amino acid sequence: CAISESGQGTTGELFF. The chain is built from TRBV10-3 and TRBJ2-2, with 9 bases that match TRBD1. V trimming: 0 bases; J trimming: 4 bases; junction bases outside the gene matches: 3. This CDR3 has 16 amino acids. Germline-derived CDR1 and CDR2 are ENHRY and SYGVKD.

V gene TRBV27 combines with J gene TRBJ1-1; TRBD1 matches 9 bases. The CDR3 spans 14 residues. V trimming: 5 bases; J trimming: 10 bases; junction bases outside the gene matches: 11. Germline V lookup: CDR1 MNHEY, CDR2 SMNVEV (reference sequence). The CDR3 DNA reads TGTGCCAGCAGTCCACAGGGGGCAGGGGAATCAGCTTTCTTT. This gives the protein CASSPQGAGESAFF.